This entry lists 32 T cell receptor beta chains sequenced from one sample in a study of shared clonotypes between healthy human individuals. The table came from immunoSEQ multiplex PCR; TCRdb's copy has only in-frame clones and leaves some out. The sample contains some 1.5 million clones, under 99% of which appear only once. The specimen was naive CD4+ T cells sorted from blood. Subset described: CD45RA+ positively selected. These receptors were obtained from a man aged 30 to 45 in good health.

The chain combines TRBV7-7 with TRBJ2-2, with D maybe TRBD1 (5 bases). The ends were cut back, 5 bases at V and 3 bases at J, with 13 bases in the middle. Per the germline V gene, CDR1 is SSHAT and CDR2 is FNYEAQ (reference sequence). This CDR3 spans 15 amino acids. CDR3: CASSPLDRYTGELFF. DNA of the CDR3: TGTGCCAGCAGCCCCTTAGACAGATACACCGGGGAGCTGTTTTTT.

This chain uses TRBV29-1 with TRBJ2-1; D possibly uses TRBD1 or TRBD2 (7 bases each). Germline CDR1 SQVTM, CDR2 ANQGSEA. The length of the CDR3 is 13 residues. Trimming took 6 bases from V and 4 from J, leaving 13 bases between them. In DNA form, the CDR3 reads TGCAGCGTGAGACAGGGACTATACAATGAGCAGTTCTTC. It yields the protein CSVRQGLYNEQFF.

The chain joins TRBV5-1 to TRBJ2-1; 9 nucleotides align to TRBD2. Germline V gives CDR1 SGHRS, CDR2 YFSETQ. The CDR3 consists of 17 residues. V dropped 2 bases and J dropped 0; count of bases not matched to a gene: 6. In DNA form, the CDR3 reads TGCGCCAGCAGCTTCTTCCATAGCGGGAGCTCCTACAATGAGCAGTTCTTC. Its protein product is CASSFFHSGSSYNEQFF.

The chain employs TRBV11-2 and TRBJ2-2; TRBD2 agrees at 13 bases. The CDR3 runs 17 residues. With 5 bases clipped from V and 6 bases from J, the junction kept 9 bases outside the gene matches. The germline gives CDR1 SGHAT, CDR2 FQNNGV. The CDR3 bases are TGTGCCAGCAGCCCAGGACTAGCGGGAGTCGCCCCCGGGGAGCTGTTTTTT. Residues: CASSPGLAGVAPGELFF.

This chain joins TRBV10-1 and TRBJ2-1, with D maybe TRBD2 (7 bases). V was trimmed by 7 bases and J by 5 bases, leaving 12 bases between them. CDR1 and CDR2 from the germline V gene are WNHNN and SYGVQD (reference sequence). The CDR3 totals 13 residues. The CDR3 coding sequence is TGCGCCAGCATGCGGGGGCTGAACAATGAGCAGTTCTTC. Its protein is CASMRGLNNEQFF.

The rearrangement links TRBV11-2 to TRBJ2-2; TRBD2 matches at 9 bases. The CDR3 has 16 residues. V lost 2 bases to trimming and J lost 6 bases; unmatched junction nucleotides: 7. Germline values: CDR1 SGHAT, CDR2 FQNNGV. The CDR3 sequence is CASSLRGGRASGELFF. CDR3 DNA sequence: TGTGCCAGCAGCTTAAGGGGCGGGAGGGCCTCCGGGGAGCTGTTTTTT.

Regarding this clone: Other DNA sequences in this specimen translate into the identical CDR3. The V gene is TRBV9, the J gene TRBJ2-7, with TRBD2 matching 7 bases. V lost 0 bases and J lost 7; bases outside the gene matches: 1. Germline CDR1 is SGDLS and CDR2 is YYNGEE. This CDR3 spans 12 amino acids. CDR3 in DNA: TGTGCCAGCAGCGTAGAAGCGGGGGAGCAGTACTTC. Its protein product is CASSVEAGEQYF.

This clone was picked up one time. The CDR3 is CASTDQQGNTGELFF. The CDR3 nucleotides read TGTGCCAGCACCGACCAACAGGGGAACACCGGGGAGCTGTTTTTT. The chain employs TRBV6-6 and TRBJ2-2, with D perhaps TRBD1 (6 bases). The CDR3 spans 15 residues. Trimming took off 7 bases at V and 1 base at J, with 13 bases between the two ends. Germline V lookup: CDR1 MNHNY, CDR2 SVGAGI (reference sequence).

The chain carries TRBV29-1 and TRBJ2-3; D unresolved. The CDR3 sequence is 9 residues long. Germline V gene data show CDR1 as SQVTM and CDR2 as ANQGSEA. Trimming stripped 7 bases from V and 5 bases from J, with 4 bases between. CDR3 loop: CSAGDTQYF. In DNA, the CDR3 is TGCAGCGCAGGAGATACGCAGTATTTT.

The chain carries TRBV19 and TRBJ2-7; TRBD1 aligns across 8 bases. The V segment lost 5 bases and the J segment 3 bases; nucleotides outside the gene matches: 9. The CDR3 runs to 15 residues. From germline, CDR1 is LNHDA and CDR2 SQIVND (reference sequence). For the CDR3, the DNA is TGTGCCAGTAGTCTGGACAGGGCCCACTACTACGAGCAGTACTTC. Translating it yields CASSLDRAHYYEQYF.

Written as DNA, the CDR3 is TGTGCCAGCAGTGAAGCGGCTTGGGAAGGGGATACGCAGTATTTT. Translating gives CASSEAAWEGDTQYF. The chain carries TRBV2 and TRBJ2-3; no firm D call. CDR3 length equals 15 residues. The V and J ends lost 0 bases and 6 bases respectively, with 13 bases between them. The germline gives CDR1 SNHLY, CDR2 FYNNEI.

V gene TRBV4-3 combines with J gene TRBJ2-3, with D perhaps TRBD1 or TRBD2 (5 bases each). The germline V gene encodes CDR1 LGHNA and CDR2 YSLEER. The CDR3 runs 15 residues. V lost 5 bases, J lost 7 bases, and 19 bases lay in between. The DNA of the CDR3 is TGCGCCAGCAGCAAACGCCGGGACCCACCAAATACGCAGTATTTT. Translation: CASSKRRDPPNTQYF.

This chain uses TRBV18 with TRBJ1-5, with D hard to call. Trimming took 3 bases from V and 4 from J, leaving 7 bases between them. The CDR3 contains 13 residues. CDR1 is KGHSH and CDR2 is LQKENI in the germline V gene. As DNA, the CDR3 is TGTGCCAGCTCACCTGACCAGAATCAGCCCCAGCATTTT. It encodes CASSPDQNQPQHF.

This rearrangement joins TRBV12-5 to TRBJ2-5; D is possibly TRBD2 (5 bases). Trimming removed 7 bases from V and 0 bases from J, with 15 bases in between. CDR1 is LGHNT and CDR2 is FRNRAP in the germline V gene. The CDR3 sequence is 15 residues long. The CDR3: CASDPRTAYQETQYF. CDR3 DNA: TGTGCTAGTGACCCGAGGACTGCGTACCAAGAGACCCAGTACTTC.

The chain uses TRBV5-8 and TRBJ1-5; TRBD1 might be the D (5 bases). The CDR3 has 16 amino acids. Germline-derived CDR1 and CDR2 are SGHTS and YDEGEE. The V and J ends lost 0 bases and 0 bases respectively, with 10 bases between them. The CDR3 nucleotides read TGTGCCAGCAGCTTGGTTGTGGGGGTTAGCAATCAGCCCCAGCATTTT. Amino acids: CASSLVVGVSNQPQHF.

The chain has TRBV11-2 and TRBJ2-1; 11 bases fit TRBD2. The germline V gene has CDR1 SGHAT and CDR2 FQNNGV. The CDR3 is 12 residues long. J gave up 9 bases and V 7 bases, and 2 bases lay outside the gene matches. The CDR3 region is CASKLAGGEQFF. The CDR3 nucleotides read TGTGCCAGCAAGCTAGCGGGAGGTGAGCAGTTCTTC. The whole variable domain, remainder taken from reference TRBV11-2 and TRBJ2-1, is EAGVAQSPRYKIIEKRQSVAFWCNPISGHATLYWYQQILGQGPKLLIQFQNNGVVDDSQLPKDRFSAERLKGVDSTLKIQPAKLEDSAVYLCASKLAGGEQFFGPGTRLTVL.

The chain employs TRBV28 and TRBJ2-5; TRBD2 matches 12 bases. The CDR3 runs 17 residues. The ends lost 2 bases at V and 2 bases at J; junction bases unmatched: 6. The germline gives CDR1 MDHEN, CDR2 SYDVKM. In nucleotides, the CDR3 is TGTGCCAGCAGTTTACTAGCGGGAGGGAATATACAAGAGACCCAGTACTTC. Encoded protein: CASSLLAGGNIQETQYF. The full variable domain, its missing parts supplied by reference TRBV28 and TRBJ2-5, is DVKVTQSSRYLVKRTGEKVFLECVQDMDHENMFWYRQDPGLGLRLIYFSYDVKMKEKGDIPEGYSVSREKKERFSLILESASTNQTSMYLCASSLLAGGNIQETQYFGPGTRLLVL.

This clone was recorded only once. CDR3 loop: CSVEGPDTQYF. For the CDR3, the DNA is TGCAGCGTGGAGGGCCCAGATACGCAGTATTTT. The chain recombines TRBV29-1 with TRBJ2-3; D may be TRBD2 (6 bases). The CDR3 consists of 11 residues. V gave up 6 bases and J gave up 4 bases, with 8 bases separating them. In germline, CDR1 is SQVTM, CDR2 ANQGSEA.

The V and J genes are TRBV9 and TRBJ1-2, with a weak D call TRBD1 (5 bases). Germline V gives CDR1 SGDLS, CDR2 YYNGEE. This CDR3 comprises 15 residues. V was shortened by 1 base and J by 4 bases, with 14 bases between the two germline ends. CDR3 protein: CASSVTGTSSYGYTF. CDR3 DNA sequence: TGTGCCAGCAGCGTAACGGGGACCTCCAGCTATGGCTACACCTTC. The whole variable domain, remainder taken from reference TRBV9 and TRBJ1-2, is DSGVTQTPKHLITATGQRVTLRCSPRSGDLSVYWYQQSLDQGLQFLIQYYNGEERAKGNILERFSAQQFPDLHSELNLSSLELGDSALYFCASSVTGTSSYGYTFGSGTRLTVV.

The chain couples TRBV19 to TRBJ2-7; 7 nucleotides agree with TRBD2. V shed 4 bases, J shed 1 base, and the junction held 10 bases outside the gene matches. The length of the CDR3 is 16 residues. Germline CDR1 is LNHDA and CDR2 is SQIVND (reference sequence). The CDR3 protein is CASSTLWGGTSYEQYF. As DNA, the CDR3 is TGTGCCAGTAGTACCCTCTGGGGGGGAACGTCCTACGAGCAGTACTTC.

This clone was detected only once. The V gene is TRBV9, the J gene TRBJ2-2, with D possibly TRBD2 on 5 matching bases. The CDR3 consists of 16 residues. V shed 4 bases and J shed 1 base, with 14 bases lying between them. The germline V gene encodes CDR1 SGDLS and CDR2 YYNGEE. CDR3 sequence: CASSPRGRENTGELFF. The DNA for the CDR3 is TGTGCCAGCAGCCCACGAGGACGGGAGAACACCGGGGAGCTGTTTTTT.

V usage is TRBV10-2 and J usage is TRBJ1-4; 8 nucleotides match TRBD1. V was clipped by 7 bases and J by 5 bases; unmatched bases: 9. Germline CDR1 and CDR2: WSHSY and SAAADI. The CDR3 contains 15 residues. DNA of the CDR3: TGCGCCAGCACTAACGACAGGGGAGGGAATGAAAAACTGTTTTTT. As protein: CASTNDRGGNEKLFF.

The chain uses TRBV6-5 and TRBJ1-1, with a tentative D call TRBD1 (5 bases). This CDR3 contains 14 residues. The V end lost 8 bases, the J end lost 6 bases, and 19 bases lay between the germline ends. Germline V CDR1 and CDR2: MNHEY, SVGAGI. In nucleotides, the CDR3 is TGTGCCAGCGGAAATGCAGGGAAGGTCGCTGAAGCTTTCTTT. Its protein product is CASGNAGKVAEAFF.

The rearrangement joins TRBV9 to TRBJ2-2; D might be TRBD1 (6 bases). Germline assignment: CDR1 SGDLS and CDR2 YYNGEE. V lost 0 bases and J lost 7, with 7 bases in between. This CDR3 region has 13 residues. The chain's CDR3 is CASSVGQDGELFF. Here the CDR3 DNA reads TGTGCCAGCAGCGTAGGACAGGACGGGGAGCTGTTTTTT.

V is TRBV5-1 and J is TRBJ2-2; either TRBD1 or TRBD2 may fit D (5 bases each). CDR3 length equals 16 residues. Germline values: CDR1 SGHRS, CDR2 YFSETQ. V dropped 4 bases and J dropped 8 bases, with 21 bases sitting between them. The DNA for the CDR3 is TGCGCCAGCAGCCTCCGGGGCATGAATAGTTTGGGGGAGCTGTTTTTT. Its protein is CASSLRGMNSLGELFF.

This chain joins TRBV28 and TRBJ2-7; the match to TRBD2 covers 9 bases. CDR3 size: 17 residues. CDR1 MDHEN and CDR2 SYDVKM come from the germline V gene. Unmatched junction bases numbered 16, after V lost 5 bases and J lost 5 bases. Here the CDR3 DNA reads TGTGCCAGCAGTCCATCCACGTTAGGGCTAGCGGGAAACGAGCAGTACTTC. Its translation is CASSPSTLGLAGNEQYF. Combining the CDR3 with reference TRBV28 and TRBJ2-7 gives the whole variable domain DVKVTQSSRYLVKRTGEKVFLECVQDMDHENMFWYRQDPGLGLRLIYFSYDVKMKEKGDIPEGYSVSREKKERFSLILESASTNQTSMYLCASSPSTLGLAGNEQYFGPGTRLTVT.

The chain is built from TRBV5-4 and TRBJ2-2, with 16 bases fitting TRBD2. CDR1 SGHNT and CDR2 YYREEE come from the germline V gene (reference sequence). The CDR3 is 17 amino acids. V shed 2 bases and J 6 bases; nucleotides not matched to a gene: 4. CDR3 in DNA: TGTGCCAGCAGCTTCGGGACTAGCGGGAGGGGCGCCGGGGAGCTGTTTTTT. Residues: CASSFGTSGRGAGELFF.

V and J are TRBV2 and TRBJ2-7; 8 nucleotides align to TRBD2. Germline CDR1 is SNHLY and CDR2 is FYNNEI. Trimming removed 7 bases from V and 6 bases from J; junction bases left unmatched: 8. The CDR3 covers 13 residues. The CDR3 region is CASKRETPLEQYF. In DNA, the CDR3 is TGTGCCAGCAAGCGGGAGACCCCCCTCGAGCAGTACTTC.

The V call is TRBV28, the J call TRBJ1-5; 7 positions agree with TRBD1. Germline-derived CDR1 and CDR2 are MDHEN and SYDVKM. With 3 bases clipped from V and 3 bases from J, the junction kept 11 bases outside the gene matches. The CDR3 spans 17 residues. CDR3 loop: CASSFPDGRGNNQPQHF. CDR3 nucleotides: TGTGCCAGCAGTTTCCCCGATGGCAGGGGGAACAATCAGCCCCAGCATTTT.

V and J are TRBV6-5 and TRBJ2-7, with 9 bases lining up with TRBD1. Germline V gene sequence: CDR1 MNHEY, CDR2 SVGAGI. J gave up 5 bases and V 5 bases, and 4 bases lay outside the gene matches. The CDR3 runs to 13 residues. The CDR3 DNA reads as TGTGCCAGCAGTCGGACAGGGGAGGACGAGCAGTACTTC. The encoded protein is CASSRTGEDEQYF.

The rearrangement uses TRBV7-8 and TRBJ2-5, with 7 bases fitting TRBD2. V gave up 5 bases and J gave up 0 bases; unmatched junction bases: 9. Germline lookup yields CDR1 SGHVS and CDR2 FQNEAQ. The CDR3 length is 16 residues. CDR3 sequence: CASSPRVRGYQETQYF. In DNA, the CDR3 is TGTGCCAGCAGCCCCCGCGTGCGGGGGTACCAAGAGACCCAGTACTTC. The whole variable domain, filled in from reference TRBV7-8 and TRBJ2-5, reads GAGVSQSPRYKVAKRGQDVALRCDPISGHVSLFWYQQALGQGPEFLTYFQNEAQLDKSGLPSDRFFAERPEGSVSTLKIQRTQQEDSAVYLCASSPRVRGYQETQYFGPGTRLLVL.

This chain joins TRBV11-2 and TRBJ2-1; D gene uncertain. The CDR3 runs to 12 residues. The V end was cut by 4 bases, the J end by 7 bases, with 8 bases between. CDR1 is SGHAT, CDR2 FQNNGV, per germline. CDR3 in amino acids: CASSSARNEQFF. The DNA of the CDR3 is TGTGCCAGCAGCTCCGCCAGGAATGAGCAGTTCTTC.